The next 32 T cell receptor beta chains were all read from a single sample in a study of cytomegalovirus exposure and HLA in healthy donors. PCR amplification relied on 60 Vbeta primers (plus 13 Jbeta primers). Some clones are missing from TCRdb's copy, which holds only in-frame ones; the method was immunoSEQ multiplex PCR. The table lists under 90,000 clones. The sample taken for sequencing was PBMCs. The source is a female donor in good health and CMV-seropositive.

V gene TRBV19 combines with J gene TRBJ1-5, with TRBD1 as a possible D gene (5 bases). Germline assignment: CDR1 LNHDA and CDR2 SQIVND (reference sequence). V lost 7 bases, J lost 5 bases, and 18 bases lay in between. This CDR3 region has 15 residues. Here the CDR3 DNA reads TGTGCCAGTACCGCCCAGGGCACTCCCCATCAGCCCCAGCATTTT. Encoded protein: CASTAQGTPHQPQHF.

The rearrangement uses TRBV5-1 and TRBJ2-3; 8 bases line up with TRBD1. CDR3 length: 15 amino acids. The V segment lost 2 bases and the J segment 2 bases; nucleotides outside the gene matches: 4. Germline V CDR1 and CDR2: SGHRS, YFSETQ. The CDR3 nucleotides read TGCGCCAGCAGCTTCCAGGGGGCGACCACAGATACGCAGTATTTT. Amino acids: CASSFQGATTDTQYF. Full variable domain (remainder filled in from reference TRBV5-1 and TRBJ2-3): KAGVTQTPRYLIKTRGQQVTLSCSPISGHRSVSWYQQTPGQGLQFLFEYFSETQRNKGNFPGRFSGRQFSNSRSEMNVSTLELGDSALYLCASSFQGATTDTQYFGPGTRLTVL.

The chain employs TRBV7-2 and TRBJ2-7; TRBD2 agrees at 7 bases. V was pared by 4 bases and J by 0 bases, with 12 bases of the junction left unmatched. Looked up from germline, CDR1 is SGHTA and CDR2 is FQGNSA. This CDR3 has 17 amino acids. Here the CDR3 reads CASSSPFGGGSSYEQYF. The CDR3 nucleotides are TGTGCCAGCAGCTCCCCCTTTGGTGGCGGGAGCTCCTACGAGCAGTACTTC.

This rearrangement joins TRBV5-1 to TRBJ1-2; maybe TRBD1 (6 bases). Trimming left V 0 bases short and J 8 bases short, with 14 bases between. CDR1 SGHRS and CDR2 YFSETQ come from the germline V gene. This CDR3 contains 14 residues. CDR3 nucleotides: TGCGCCAGCAGCTTGGACGGGCAGGGGAGCGGCTACACCTTC. As protein: CASSLDGQGSGYTF. Drawing the rest from reference TRBV5-1 and TRBJ1-2, the complete variable domain is KAGVTQTPRYLIKTRGQQVTLSCSPISGHRSVSWYQQTPGQGLQFLFEYFSETQRNKGNFPGRFSGRQFSNSRSEMNVSTLELGDSALYLCASSLDGQGSGYTFGSGTRLTVV.

This chain connects TRBV29-1 to TRBJ2-7; tentative D call: TRBD2 (6 bases). Between the trimmed V and J ends, which lost 5 bases and 5 bases, there was a span of 13 bases. The CDR3 contains 12 residues. Germline CDR1 is SQVTM and CDR2 is ANQGSEA. Written as DNA, the CDR3 is TGCAGCGTTCTTCCTGGGACTCACGAGCAGTACTTC. Encoded protein: CSVLPGTHEQYF.

The chain has TRBV19 and TRBJ1-2, with 9 nucleotides matching TRBD1. The CDR3 runs to 13 residues. Germline V gives CDR1 LNHDA, CDR2 SQIVND (reference sequence). CDR3 sequence: CASAQDRGYGYTF. The CDR3 bases are TGTGCTAGTGCCCAGGACAGGGGCTATGGCTACACCTTC.

With regard to this clone: Different DNA sequences within this sample yield the same CDR3. J is TRBJ2-5 and V is TRBV7-2, with 7 bases matching TRBD2. CDR3 length equals 14 residues. The trim removed 0 bases at V and 5 bases at J, leaving 3 bases unmatched. CDR1 is SGHTA and CDR2 is FQGNSA in the germline V gene. DNA of the CDR3: TGTGCCAGCAGCTTAGCGGGAGGGAGGGAGACCCAGTACTTC. Protein: CASSLAGGRETQYF.

V gene TRBV6-4 combines with J gene TRBJ2-3; D may be TRBD2 (6 bases). From germline, CDR1 is MRHNA and CDR2 SNTAGT. V lost 3 bases and J lost 1, with 8 bases in between. This CDR3 spans 14 amino acids. CDR3: CASSERGGTDTQYF. For the CDR3, the DNA is TGTGCCAGCAGTGAGCGGGGCGGCACAGATACGCAGTATTTT.

The V and J genes are TRBV2 and TRBJ2-1; 7 bases agree with TRBD1. Germline trimming cut 6 bases from V and 4 bases from J; bases unmatched to any gene: 9. CDR1 and CDR2 (germline): SNHLY, FYNNEI. The CDR3 runs 15 residues. The CDR3 spells CASSHPRQGYNEQFF. The CDR3 bases are TGTGCCAGCAGCCACCCGAGACAGGGTTACAATGAGCAGTTCTTC.

The chain recombines TRBV28 with TRBJ2-7, with TRBD1 matching over 8 bases. The CDR3 totals 14 residues. The J segment lost 4 bases and the V segment lost 6 bases, leaving 8 bases of the junction unmatched. Germline assignment: CDR1 MDHEN and CDR2 SYDVKM. CDR3 in amino acids: CASRTPDREYEQYF. CDR3 DNA sequence: TGTGCCAGCAGGACTCCGGACAGGGAATACGAGCAGTACTTC. The full variable domain, in which reference TRBV28 and TRBJ2-7 provide the parts outside the CDR3, is DVKVTQSSRYLVKRTGEKVFLECVQDMDHENMFWYRQDPGLGLRLIYFSYDVKMKEKGDIPEGYSVSREKKERFSLILESASTNQTSMYLCASRTPDREYEQYFGPGTRLTVT.

The rearrangement joins TRBV5-5 to TRBJ1-5; D is uncertain. The CDR3 sequence is 15 residues long. With 4 bases removed from V and 3 bases from J, the gap between germline ends came to 14 bases. CDR1 SGHKS and CDR2 YYEKEE come from the germline V gene (reference sequence). CDR3 DNA: TGTGCCAGCAGCCCCCCCCGGCAGGACAATCAGCCCCAGCATTTT. Encoded protein: CASSPPRQDNQPQHF.

The rearrangement links TRBV30 to TRBJ2-1; tentative D call: TRBD2 (5 bases). Per the germline V gene, CDR1 is GTSNPN and CDR2 is SVGIG (reference sequence). The ends were cut back, 0 bases at V and 7 bases at J, with 13 bases in the middle. This CDR3 is 14 amino acids long. The CDR3 bases are TGTGCCTGGAGTGTGCCCGGGGTTGAGAATGAGCAGTTCTTC. Its protein product is CAWSVPGVENEQFF.

This chain links TRBV5-4 with TRBJ2-2; D remains unclear. Germline-derived CDR1 and CDR2 are SGHNT and YYREEE (reference sequence). CDR3 length: 14 residues. V lost 3 bases, J lost 8 bases, and 14 bases lay in between. This chain's CDR3 is CASSSGTNRGELFF. The CDR3, as DNA: TGTGCCAGCAGCTCCGGCACTAATAGGGGGGAGCTGTTTTTT.

The J gene is TRBJ2-7, the V gene TRBV7-2; D might be TRBD2 (5 bases). The CDR3 consists of 17 residues. V was pared by 1 base and J by 5 bases, with 21 bases between. Per germline, CDR1 SGHTA and CDR2 FQGNSA. The CDR3 DNA reads TGTGCCAGCAGCTTAGTCCCTAATTCAATTGGGGAGAACGAGCAGTACTTC. Protein product: CASSLVPNSIGENEQYF.

The gene calls are TRBV6-5 and TRBJ1-1; 9 positions match TRBD1. There are 14 residues in the CDR3. V dropped 6 bases and J dropped 5; count of bases not matched to a gene: 7. Per the germline V gene, CDR1 is MNHEY and CDR2 is SVGAGI. CDR3: CASSRQGGGTEAFF. The CDR3 DNA reads TGTGCCAGCAGCCGACAGGGGGGAGGGACTGAAGCTTTCTTT.

J is TRBJ1-3 and V is TRBV5-6; no clear D. V was pared by 6 bases and J by 3 bases, with 10 bases between. Looked up from germline, CDR1 is SGHDT and CDR2 is YYEEEE. The CDR3 is 13 amino acids. CDR3 bases: TGTGCCAGCACCTTCGGAGGTGGAAACACCATATATTTT. This translates into CASTFGGGNTIYF.

CDR3 sequence: CATSLGRASTEAFF. The CDR3 nucleotides are TGTGCCACCAGCCTCGGCAGGGCGAGCACTGAAGCTTTCTTT. The J gene is TRBJ1-1, the V gene TRBV15; a possible D gene is TRBD1 (5 bases). There are 14 residues in the CDR3. The ends were cut back, 5 bases at V and 4 bases at J, with 14 bases in the middle. Germline CDR1 is LNHNV and CDR2 is YYDKDF (reference sequence). The variable domain in full, completed from reference TRBV15 and TRBJ1-1, reads DAMVIQNPRYQVTQFGKPVTLSCSQTLNHNVMYWYQQKSSQAPKLLFHYYDKDFNNEADTPDNFQSRRPNTSFCFLDIRSPGLGDTAMYLCATSLGRASTEAFFGQGTRLTVV.

On this clone: At the DNA level, this CDR3 is encoded by other sequences in the same sample as well. The V gene is TRBV5-1, the J gene TRBJ2-1; D gene ambiguous. The CDR3 totals 15 residues. V lost 0 bases to trimming and J lost 0 bases, with 7 bases between them. From germline, CDR1 is SGHRS and CDR2 YFSETQ. CDR3 in DNA: TGCGCCAGCAGCTTGGGCGAAAGCTCCTACAATGAGCAGTTCTTC. It specifies CASSLGESSYNEQFF.

The V gene is TRBV5-1, the J gene TRBJ2-6; TRBD2 matches at 8 bases. CDR1 and CDR2 from the germline V gene are SGHRS and YFSETQ. Trimming removed 3 bases from V and 4 bases from J; junction bases left unmatched: 6. The CDR3 runs 16 residues. CDR3 in amino acids: CASSSGRAGGANVLTF. The CDR3 nucleotides read TGCGCCAGCAGCTCCGGGAGGGCTGGGGGGGCCAACGTCCTGACTTTC.

The V gene is TRBV19, the J gene TRBJ2-4; 8 bases line up with TRBD1. The CDR3 sequence is 19 residues long. V lost 5 bases to trimming and J lost 1 base; unmatched junction nucleotides: 16. Germline values: CDR1 LNHDA, CDR2 SQIVND (reference sequence). The CDR3 sequence: CASSPWDRLGRLAKNIQYF. CDR3 sequence (DNA): TGTGCCAGTAGTCCCTGGGACAGGTTGGGACGTTTGGCCAAAAACATTCAGTACTTC.

The chain recombines TRBV28 with TRBJ1-5, with a possible D match to TRBD1 (6 bases). V lost 7 bases to trimming and J lost 2 bases, with 9 bases between them. This CDR3 comprises 13 residues. The germline gives CDR1 MDHEN, CDR2 SYDVKM. The CDR3 nucleotides read TGTGCCAGCATTAGACAGGGCAATCAGCCCCAGCATTTT. Translation: CASIRQGNQPQHF. The full variable domain, with the rest looked up from reference TRBV28 and TRBJ1-5, is DVKVTQSSRYLVKRTGEKVFLECVQDMDHENMFWYRQDPGLGLRLIYFSYDVKMKEKGDIPEGYSVSREKKERFSLILESASTNQTSMYLCASIRQGNQPQHFGDGTRLSIL.

The V and J genes are TRBV7-6 and TRBJ2-2; weak D call: TRBD2 (6 bases). Germline CDR1 and CDR2: SGHVS and FNYEAQ. Trimming cost V 5 bases and J 3 bases, with 16 bases left between them. The length of the CDR3 is 16 residues. CDR3 DNA: TGTGCCAGCAGCCACGGGCTTCGCGGGGACACCGGGGAGCTGTTTTTT. Protein: CASSHGLRGDTGELFF.

The V and J genes are TRBV6-1 and TRBJ1-6; weak D call: TRBD1 (6 bases). This CDR3 is 15 amino acids long. Germline CDR1 and CDR2: MNHNS and SASEGT. V lost 3 bases and J 9 bases, leaving 15 bases between the germline ends. CDR3 region: CASSDRGEVSSPLHF. CDR3 bases: TGTGCCAGCAGTGACAGGGGAGAAGTTTCTTCACCCCTCCACTTT.

The J gene is TRBJ1-6, the V gene TRBV6-1; the D is unclear. The germline V gene has CDR1 MNHNS and CDR2 SASEGT. Trimming removed 7 bases at V and 1 base at J, with 8 bases between. The CDR3 has 14 residues. This CDR3 is CASTGRSYNSPLHF. The CDR3, as DNA: TGTGCCAGCACAGGAAGATCCTATAATTCACCCCTCCACTTT.

The chain is built from TRBV6-1 and TRBJ1-3; 8 nucleotides match TRBD1. Looked up from germline, CDR1 is MNHNS and CDR2 is SASEGT. Unmatched junction bases numbered 6, after V lost 0 bases and J lost 8 bases. The CDR3 is 15 amino acids. CDR3 amino acids: CASSEAQTGAHTIYF. For the CDR3, the DNA is TGTGCCAGCAGTGAAGCCCAGACAGGGGCACACACCATATATTTT.

The J gene is TRBJ2-7, the V gene TRBV7-9, with TRBD1 matching over 7 bases. The junction had 8 bases not matched to a gene; V was cut back by 5 bases and J by 1 base. CDR3 length: 15 amino acids. Germline V gene sequence: CDR1 SEHNR, CDR2 FQNEAQ (reference sequence). CDR3 nucleotides: TGTGCCAGCAGCCCTCGGGACAGCCCTTCCTACGAGCAGTACTTC. It encodes CASSPRDSPSYEQYF.

CDR3 bases: TGTGCCAGCAGCCCTCAGGGTAACACTGAAGCTTTCTTT. This gives the protein CASSPQGNTEAFF. The chain employs TRBV14 and TRBJ1-1, with a weak D call TRBD1 (5 bases). The CDR3 runs to 13 residues. CDR1 and CDR2 from the germline V gene are SGHDN and FVKESK. The V gene lost 4 bases and the J gene lost 2 bases, with 8 bases spanning the gap.

V gene TRBV10-2 combines with J gene TRBJ1-1, with 8 bases lining up with TRBD1. Germline CDR1 and CDR2: WSHSY and SAAADI. CDR3 length: 15 residues. V trimming: 8 bases; J trimming: 0 bases; junction bases outside the gene matches: 8. CDR3 nucleotide sequence: TGCGCCAGCTACCGGGACAGGTCAATGAACACTGAAGCTTTCTTT. This gives the protein CASYRDRSMNTEAFF.

In the case of this clone: This same CDR3 is encoded by further DNA sequences in the sample. The chain has TRBV18 and TRBJ2-7, with D hard to call. The CDR3 runs 12 residues. V lost 3 bases, J lost 0 bases, and 3 bases lay in between. Looked up from germline, CDR1 is KGHSH and CDR2 is LQKENI. The CDR3 region has the DNA TGTGCCAGCTCACCTAGCTCCTACGAGCAGTACTTC. The encoded protein is CASSPSSYEQYF.

The V gene is TRBV10-1, the J gene TRBJ2-3, with 8 bases lining up with TRBD1. This CDR3 comprises 17 residues. Germline CDR1 WNHNN, CDR2 SYGVQD (reference sequence). The V and J ends lost 0 bases and 1 base, in that order; junction bases with no gene match: 6. CDR3 coding DNA: TGCGCCAGCAGTGAGTCAGGTGGCAGGGGGCGCACAGATACGCAGTATTTT. It specifies CASSESGGRGRTDTQYF.

The CDR3 sequence is CASSTLVSGELFF. As DNA, the CDR3 is TGTGCCAGCAGCACTCTAGTGTCCGGGGAGCTGTTTTTT. This chain connects TRBV11-3 to TRBJ2-2, with D uncertain. The CDR3 is 13 residues long. The V and J ends lost 5 bases and 6 bases respectively, with 10 bases between them. Per germline, CDR1 SGHNT and CDR2 YENEEA.

This sequence joins TRBV27 and TRBJ2-3; 8 nucleotides match TRBD2. Per germline, CDR1 MNHEY and CDR2 SMNVEV (reference sequence). The V gene end was trimmed by 2 bases and the J gene end by 0 bases; junction bases not matched to a gene: 4. The CDR3 consists of 16 residues. The CDR3 sequence: CASSLLSSGSTDTQYF. DNA for the CDR3: TGTGCCAGCAGTTTACTGTCTAGCGGGAGCACAGATACGCAGTATTTT.